A selection of T cell receptor beta chains follows, all from one sample in a study of radiotherapy plus CTLA-4 blockade in lung cancer. The method was immunoSEQ multiplex PCR; TCRdb's version includes in-frame clones alone and lacks a portion of them. Of over 85,000 clones listed, roughly 80% were seen once; the top ten hold 20% to 30%. The specimen comprised peripheral blood, sampled from a patient treated with radiotherapy plus ipilimumab. The source of these receptors is a human donor with non-small cell lung cancer that progressed on radiotherapy plus ipilimumab. The CDR3 runs from the conserved cysteine through the conserved F or W. The D gene is left open where the match is weak. Not all rows give a size; the values are once, few, many and, for expanded clones, a class.

size	V	D	J	CDR3	DNA
NA	TRBV13	NA	TRBJ1-1	CASSFNTEAFF	TGTGCCAGCAGCTTCAACACTGAAGCTTTCTTT
NA	TRBV18	NA	TRBJ2-5	CASSPRQQQETQYF	TGTGCCAGCTCACCCAGACAGCAACAAGAGACCCAGTACTTC
NA	TRBV28	NA	TRBJ2-7	CASMGPYLSYEQYF	TGTGCCAGCATGGGTCCCTACCTCTCCTACGAGCAGTACTTC
NA	TRBV11-2	NA	TRBJ1-1	CASSFSRGMNTEAFF	TGTGCCAGCAGCTTTTCTAGAGGAATGAACACTGAAGCTTTCTTT
few	TRBV10-3	TRBD1	TRBJ1-5	CAISEGTGDQPQHF	TGTGCCATCAGTGAGGGGACAGGGGATCAGCCCCAGCATTTT
NA	TRBV10-2	NA	TRBJ2-2	CASRGVLNTGELFF	TGCGCCAGCAGGGGAGTGCTGAACACCGGGGAGCTGTTTTTT
NA	TRBV7-9	NA	TRBJ2-7	CASSPGRGSSYEQYF	TGTGCCAGCAGCCCGGGCCGGGGGAGCTCCTACGAGCAGTACTTC
NA	TRBV19	TRBD1	TRBJ2-3	CASSPGQGIGTDTQYF	TGTGCCAGTAGTCCAGGACAGGGGATAGGGACAGATACGCAGTATTTT
NA	TRBV5-6	NA	TRBJ2-5	CASSFTGTQETQYF	TGTGCCAGCAGCTTTACCGGGACTCAAGAGACCCAGTACTTC
few	TRBV7-2	NA	TRBJ1-3	CASSLVTGNTIYF	TGTGCCAGCAGCTTAGTAACCGGAAACACCATATATTTT
NA	TRBV5-1	TRBD1	TRBJ2-2	CASSLASGQPNTGELFF	TGCGCCAGCAGCTTGGCCTCGGGACAGCCGAACACCGGGGAGCTGTTTTTT
NA	TRBV10-2	NA	TRBJ2-7	CASGRGATSYEQYF	TGCGCCAGCGGGAGGGGGGCCACCTCCTACGAGCAGTACTTC
few	TRBV7-4	TRBD1	TRBJ2-5	CASSLTSDREETQYF	TGTGCCAGCAGCTTAACCTCAGACAGGGAAGAGACCCAGTACTTC
NA	TRBV5-1	TRBD2	TRBJ2-2	CASSWTSSGELFF	TGCGCCAGCAGCTGGACTAGTTCCGGGGAGCTGTTTTTT
few	TRBV5-6	NA	TRBJ2-3	CASSYPDSRALDTQYF	TGTGCCAGCAGCTACCCGGACTCCCGCGCATTGGATACGCAGTATTTT
NA	TRBV27	NA	TRBJ2-7	CTGARADEQYF	TGTACTGGAGCCAGGGCCGACGAGCAGTACTTC
NA	TRBV5-4	NA	TRBJ1-2	CASRARGANYGYTF	TGTGCCAGCAGAGCGAGGGGGGCTAACTATGGCTACACCTTC